This entry describes one TCR beta chain. The antigen this receptor binds is unknown. A junction boundary mismatches the germline segment, possibly from a read error. Receptor amplification or capture employed PCR. Reads for this sample came from an Illumina HiSeq 2500. Unique molecular identifiers were incorporated into TCR beta cDNA libraries to reduce PCR and sequencing biases. Roughly 0.5 million cDNA molecules were obtained per 1 to 10 million input T cells, so each molecule approximated one T cell. The patient libraries were prepared and sequenced using the same protocol as the earlier healthy control dataset. Samples belonging to the same batch were prepared together, multiplexed and sequenced on a shared HiSeq lane. On the authors' methods: MIGEC handled the raw barcoded reads, throwing out single-read molecular identifier groups before consensus assembly and CDR3 extraction. VDJtools was used for post-analysis of the clonotype tables, and diversity was normalized by down-sampling every dataset to the size of the smallest sample. To correct batch-related cross-sample contamination, repertoire overlap clustering matched CDR3 amino acid sequences but not nucleotide sequences. TCRdb applied fastp at Q25 and MiXCR to the public reads, then kept only in-frame beta chains. CDR3 protein sequences are deduplicated, and each keeps its most common genes and DNA. The V and J calls and clone size are TCRdb's, not the authors'. The sample table holds about 820,000 distinct CDR3 sequences, of which approximately 53% were seen once. The top ten hold approximately 4.2% of the sample.

To demonstrate the VDJtools post-analysis software, TCR beta repertoires were profiled from the peripheral blood of about 13 young patients with multiple sclerosis. The multiple sclerosis patients were children and adolescents ranging in age from roughly 6 to 15 years. This sample is drawn from a study of post-analysis software for immune sequencing data (dated by TCRdb to about 2015). Some background on the complete study: Relapsing-remitting, secondary progressive and progressive-relapsing multiple sclerosis were recorded as disease courses, and subtype annotation was lacking for some patients. The patient repertoires were set against about 12 previously published healthy control repertoires from donors whose ages ranged from roughly 6 to 25 years. A subset of samples was prepared in parallel using single-end sample barcoding, then pooled and co-amplified after Illumina adapter ligation.

The paper as a whole reports these results and caveats: The multiple sclerosis patient group was slightly younger than the control group. Direct clustering with F measure showed strong co-clustering of samples prepared in the same batch, prompting a batch-effect correction. Significantly higher frequencies in patients than in controls were found for five or six TRBV segments, including TRBV5-6, TRBV5-1 and TRBV20-1. Compared with controls, multiple sclerosis patients had significantly lower normalized Chao1 diversity, a finding suggesting substantial peripheral T-cell clonal expansion.

The CDR3 sequence holds 18 residues, the cysteine and phenylalanine included. Solely the CDR3 DNA is kept, with 54 bases framed from the first base. CDR1 is given as DFQATT and CDR2 as SNEGSKA, both from the germline V gene (reference sequence). Recombination connected TRBV20-1 to TRBJ2-7, with no confidently assigned D gene. The sequencing sample was made of blood. The source of this sequence is a girl aged 5-17 years with multiple sclerosis. CDR3 sequence: CSARVRSLITEVTYKQYF. The DNA sequence follows: TGCAGTGCTAGAGTTCGATCCCTTATAACAGAGGTGACCTACAAGCAGTACTTC.